These T cell receptor beta chains were read from a single sample in a study of CD8 T cells in Susac syndrome. TCRdb passed the immunoSEQ multiplex PCR reads through MiXCR, listing each CDR3 protein once. The data show approximately 190,000 distinct CDR3 sequences, roughly 96% seen once. The sequenced sample was CD4+ T cells from PBMCs. The source of these receptors is a human donor with multiple sclerosis. Both conserved end residues are part of each CDR3. D genes are given only for firm matches. A row's size may be missing; if present it is once, few, many or a size class.

CDR3nt: TGTGCCAGCAGCCTTCAAGAGAAGACTGAAGCTTTCTTT
CDR3aa: CASSLQEKTEAFF
abundance: -
v_gene: TRBV3-1
d_gene: -
j_gene: TRBJ1-1

CDR3nt: TGTGCCAGCAGCCTCGGTTTTACGCAGTATTTT
CDR3aa: CASSLGFTQYF
abundance: -
v_gene: TRBV5-4
d_gene: -
j_gene: TRBJ2-3

CDR3nt: TGTGCCAGCAGCCCGGGACAGGGTAGAGGAGCTTTCTTT
CDR3aa: CASSPGQGRGAFF
abundance: -
v_gene: TRBV12-3/TRBV12-4
d_gene: TRBD1
j_gene: TRBJ1-1

CDR3nt: TGTGCTAGTGGTTTGATGGGGGCGGGTGAGCAGTTCTTC
CDR3aa: CASGLMGAGEQFF
abundance: -
v_gene: TRBV12-5
d_gene: -
j_gene: TRBJ2-1

CDR3nt: TGTGCCAGCTCAGCAACAGGGATTGGGGAAGATACGCAGTATTTT
CDR3aa: CASSATGIGEDTQYF
abundance: -
v_gene: TRBV18
d_gene: -
j_gene: TRBJ2-3

CDR3nt: TGTGCCAGCAGTTCCGGACTAGTGTACGAGCAGTACTTC
CDR3aa: CASSSGLVYEQYF
abundance: -
v_gene: TRBV6-2/TRBV6-3
d_gene: TRBD2
j_gene: TRBJ2-7

CDR3nt: TGTGCCAGCAGCTATACTAGCGGCGATACCGGGGAGCTGTTTTTT
CDR3aa: CASSYTSGDTGELFF
abundance: -
v_gene: TRBV7-9
d_gene: TRBD2
j_gene: TRBJ2-2

CDR3nt: TGCAGTGCTAGAGCTGAAGGGGGCTCACCCCTCCACTTT
CDR3aa: CSARAEGGSPLHF
abundance: -
v_gene: TRBV20-1
d_gene: TRBD1
j_gene: TRBJ1-6

CDR3nt: TGTGCCTGGAGGGGACAGGGGGCCGGTTGGACCGGGGAGCTGTTTTTT
CDR3aa: CAWRGQGAGWTGELFF
abundance: once
v_gene: TRBV30
d_gene: TRBD1
j_gene: TRBJ2-2

CDR3nt: TGTGCCTGGACAGGCAGCACAGATACGCAGTATTTT
CDR3aa: CAWTGSTDTQYF
abundance: -
v_gene: TRBV30
d_gene: -
j_gene: TRBJ2-3

CDR3nt: TGTGCCAGCAGCTTTAGCGGTCTAGATACGCAGTATTTT
CDR3aa: CASSFSGLDTQYF
abundance: -
v_gene: TRBV7-9
d_gene: -
j_gene: TRBJ2-3

CDR3nt: TGCAGTGGGCCCCCGAGGGGGAATACGCAGTATTTT
CDR3aa: CSGPPRGNTQYF
abundance: -
v_gene: TRBV20-1
d_gene: -
j_gene: TRBJ2-3

CDR3nt: TGCGCCAGCAGCTTGGGACCCGATCGCGGCTACACCTTC
CDR3aa: CASSLGPDRGYTF
abundance: -
v_gene: TRBV5-1
d_gene: -
j_gene: TRBJ1-2

CDR3nt: TGCAGTGCTTTCGACAGGGAAGAGACCCAGTACTTC
CDR3aa: CSAFDREETQYF
abundance: -
v_gene: TRBV20-1
d_gene: TRBD1
j_gene: TRBJ2-5

CDR3nt: TGTGCCAGCAGTTTCGGGTTCGGAATCAATCAGCCCCAGCATTTT
CDR3aa: CASSFGFGINQPQHF
abundance: once
v_gene: TRBV12-3/TRBV12-4
d_gene: -
j_gene: TRBJ1-5

CDR3nt: TGCAGTGCTAGAGATCAAGGCGGGAGGGGAGAGCAGTACTTC
CDR3aa: CSARDQGGRGEQYF
abundance: -
v_gene: TRBV20-1
d_gene: TRBD2
j_gene: TRBJ2-7

CDR3nt: TGTGCCACCAGTGACCCTCTGGGCGGAAAGCCGGTCTTC
CDR3aa: CATSDPLGGKPVF
abundance: -
v_gene: TRBV24-1
d_gene: -
j_gene: TRBJ2-1

CDR3nt: TGTGCCATCAGTGGGCCTACAGGAACTGAAGCTTTCTTT
CDR3aa: CAISGPTGTEAFF
abundance: -
v_gene: TRBV10-3
d_gene: -
j_gene: TRBJ1-1

CDR3nt: TGTGCCACCAGCAAAGGGGGGAACACTGAAGCTTTCTTT
CDR3aa: CATSKGGNTEAFF
abundance: -
v_gene: TRBV15
d_gene: -
j_gene: TRBJ1-1

CDR3nt: TGTGCCTGGAGTGTACTGGGGGCCACAGATACGCAGTATTTT
CDR3aa: CAWSVLGATDTQYF
abundance: once
v_gene: TRBV30
d_gene: -
j_gene: TRBJ2-3

CDR3nt: TGTGCCAGCAGCGCCGAATATAGGGGGCCGTACACTGAAGCTTTCTTT
CDR3aa: CASSAEYRGPYTEAFF
abundance: -
v_gene: TRBV12-3/TRBV12-4
d_gene: TRBD1
j_gene: TRBJ1-1

CDR3nt: TGCAGCGTCCCGACGGACAGTGGGGGAGAGACCCAGTACTTC
CDR3aa: CSVPTDSGGETQYF
abundance: -
v_gene: TRBV29-1
d_gene: -
j_gene: TRBJ2-5

CDR3nt: TGTGCCAGCAGCCCCGTCTTAGGGACAGTGGGTTACAATGAGCAGTTCTTC
CDR3aa: CASSPVLGTVGYNEQFF
abundance: -
v_gene: TRBV7-3
d_gene: TRBD1
j_gene: TRBJ2-1

CDR3nt: TGTGCCGAGAAACGCACCGGGGAGCTGTTTTTT
CDR3aa: CAEKRTGELFF
abundance: -
v_gene: TRBV30
d_gene: -
j_gene: TRBJ2-2

CDR3nt: TGTGCCACATCGCAGCCCCAGCATTTT
CDR3aa: CATSQPQHF
abundance: -
v_gene: TRBV28
d_gene: -
j_gene: TRBJ1-5

CDR3nt: TGTGCCAGCACTCAGGGACTCCAAGCTTTCTTT
CDR3aa: CASTQGLQAFF
abundance: -
v_gene: TRBV12-3/TRBV12-4
d_gene: -
j_gene: TRBJ1-1

CDR3nt: TGTGCCAGCAGCTTTCTGACAGGGCTCAGCACAGATACGCAGTATTTT
CDR3aa: CASSFLTGLSTDTQYF
abundance: -
v_gene: TRBV5-4
d_gene: TRBD1
j_gene: TRBJ2-3

CDR3nt: TGTGCCTGGGAAGCGGGGGCCAAAAACATTCAGTACTTC
CDR3aa: CAWEAGAKNIQYF
abundance: -
v_gene: TRBV30
d_gene: TRBD2
j_gene: TRBJ2-4

CDR3nt: TGTGCCAGCAGTTACTTAGCGGGGGGGCATTGGGAGCAGTTCTTC
CDR3aa: CASSYLAGGHWEQFF
abundance: -
v_gene: TRBV12-3/TRBV12-4
d_gene: TRBD2
j_gene: TRBJ2-1

CDR3nt: TGTGCCTGGAGTGTTGAGGAGACCCAGTACTTC
CDR3aa: CAWSVEETQYF
abundance: -
v_gene: TRBV30
d_gene: -
j_gene: TRBJ2-5

CDR3nt: TGCAGTGCTAGTGGCGGTGGGGTAGCCCGAGATACGCAGTATTTT
CDR3aa: CSASGGGVARDTQYF
abundance: -
v_gene: TRBV20-1
d_gene: -
j_gene: TRBJ2-3

CDR3nt: TGTGCCACCAGTGATTTCTTGGGAGATACGCAGTATTTT
CDR3aa: CATSDFLGDTQYF
abundance: once
v_gene: TRBV24-1
d_gene: -
j_gene: TRBJ2-3

CDR3nt: TGTGCCAGCAGCGTAGAAGCGGGACAGAAGGATGGCTACACCTTC
CDR3aa: CASSVEAGQKDGYTF
abundance: once
v_gene: TRBV9
d_gene: TRBD1
j_gene: TRBJ1-2

CDR3nt: TGTGCCAGCAGCTTCGAAAACAATGAGCAGTTCTTC
CDR3aa: CASSFENNEQFF
abundance: -
v_gene: TRBV11-1
d_gene: -
j_gene: TRBJ2-1

CDR3nt: TGCAGCGTTGTAGGATCTCCAGGACGAAGCACTGAAGCTTTCTTT
CDR3aa: CSVVGSPGRSTEAFF
abundance: -
v_gene: TRBV29-1
d_gene: -
j_gene: TRBJ1-1

CDR3nt: TGTGCCAGCACCCACCACCGGGACAGGGACTACGAGCAGTACTTC
CDR3aa: CASTHHRDRDYEQYF
abundance: -
v_gene: TRBV6-2/TRBV6-3
d_gene: TRBD1
j_gene: TRBJ2-7

CDR3nt: TGTGCCAGCAGCGGCCCCTTGTCCAGCTCCTACAATGAGCAGTTCTTC
CDR3aa: CASSGPLSSSYNEQFF
abundance: -
v_gene: TRBV5-6
d_gene: -
j_gene: TRBJ2-1

CDR3nt: TGCGCCAGCATCTCCCAACCCACGGACCGTGGCTATGGCTACACCTTC
CDR3aa: CASISQPTDRGYGYTF
abundance: -
v_gene: TRBV5-1
d_gene: -
j_gene: TRBJ1-2

CDR3nt: TGTGCCAGCAGCCTACAGGGCCAAATCGGGGAGCTGTTTTTT
CDR3aa: CASSLQGQIGELFF
abundance: -
v_gene: TRBV5-4
d_gene: -
j_gene: TRBJ2-2

CDR3nt: TGTGCCAGCAGCTTGGAGGCCTCCGGAGAGACCCAGTACTTC
CDR3aa: CASSLEASGETQYF
abundance: once
v_gene: TRBV7-9
d_gene: -
j_gene: TRBJ2-5

CDR3nt: TGCAGTGCTCCCCTGGGGGGGGCCCTAGGTCCTAATGAAAAACTGTTTTTT
CDR3aa: CSAPLGGALGPNEKLFF
abundance: -
v_gene: TRBV20-1
d_gene: -
j_gene: TRBJ1-4

CDR3nt: TGCGCCAGCAGCCAACCTAAGACAGGGAAGTATGGCTACACCTTC
CDR3aa: CASSQPKTGKYGYTF
abundance: -
v_gene: TRBV4-1
d_gene: TRBD1
j_gene: TRBJ1-2

CDR3nt: TGCAGCGTTTTACGGACAGGACTTAACTATGGCTACACCTTC
CDR3aa: CSVLRTGLNYGYTF
abundance: -
v_gene: TRBV29-1
d_gene: TRBD1
j_gene: TRBJ1-2

CDR3nt: TGTGCCAGCAGTACATACCCCTCTAGCGGCACAGATACGCAGTATTTT
CDR3aa: CASSTYPSSGTDTQYF
abundance: -
v_gene: TRBV27
d_gene: -
j_gene: TRBJ2-3

CDR3nt: TGTGCCACTATTGAAATGCGGGGGGCCTCATACAATGAGCAGTTCTTC
CDR3aa: CATIEMRGASYNEQFF
abundance: -
v_gene: TRBV15
d_gene: TRBD2
j_gene: TRBJ2-1

CDR3nt: TGCAGTGCTAGAGCTAACCTTCTGCGGGCGCGCACAGATACGCAGTATTTT
CDR3aa: CSARANLLRARTDTQYF
abundance: -
v_gene: TRBV20-1
d_gene: -
j_gene: TRBJ2-3

CDR3nt: TGTGCCAGCAGCTCGCCAGGGATTCAGCCCCAGCATTTT
CDR3aa: CASSSPGIQPQHF
abundance: -
v_gene: TRBV7-9
d_gene: -
j_gene: TRBJ1-5

CDR3nt: TGTGCCACCAGTGATTTTAACACCGGGGAGCTGTTTTTT
CDR3aa: CATSDFNTGELFF
abundance: few
v_gene: TRBV24-1
d_gene: -
j_gene: TRBJ2-2

CDR3nt: TGTGCCAGCAGCTCCGGGCCTAGCAGTGATACGCAGTATTTT
CDR3aa: CASSSGPSSDTQYF
abundance: -
v_gene: TRBV5-6
d_gene: -
j_gene: TRBJ2-3

CDR3nt: TGCAGTGGTGCAGGGCGCGGCTACGAGCAGTACTTC
CDR3aa: CSGAGRGYEQYF
abundance: -
v_gene: TRBV20-1
d_gene: -
j_gene: TRBJ2-7

CDR3nt: TGTGCCAGCAGTTCTCCGGGACTCCGGGGGTACGAGCAGTACTTC
CDR3aa: CASSSPGLRGYEQYF
abundance: -
v_gene: TRBV12-3/TRBV12-4
d_gene: -
j_gene: TRBJ2-7

CDR3nt: TGCAGTGTAGCTAGCGGGGGGGCCGATGAGCAGTTCTTC
CDR3aa: CSVASGGADEQFF
abundance: -
v_gene: TRBV20-1
d_gene: TRBD2
j_gene: TRBJ2-1

CDR3nt: TGCAGTGCTAGGGGACCGGGACAGGGGGACACTGAAGCTTTCTTT
CDR3aa: CSARGPGQGDTEAFF
abundance: -
v_gene: TRBV20-1
d_gene: TRBD1
j_gene: TRBJ1-1

CDR3nt: TGTGCCAGCAGTTGGGGGCCAGGGAGCAATCAGCCCCAGCATTTT
CDR3aa: CASSWGPGSNQPQHF
abundance: -
v_gene: TRBV2
d_gene: -
j_gene: TRBJ1-5

CDR3nt: TGTGCCTGGAACCCCGGGTCCTCCTACGAGCAGTACTTC
CDR3aa: CAWNPGSSYEQYF
abundance: -
v_gene: TRBV30
d_gene: -
j_gene: TRBJ2-7